One and the same sample provided the 13 T cell receptor beta chains below, sequenced in a study of T-cell reconstitution after alpha-beta-depleted transplantation in children. Preparation of the TCRbeta library used unique molecular identifiers. TCRdb fed the PCR reads into MiXCR, producing one record per CDR3 protein. The sample includes roughly 220,000 distinct CDR3 sequences, around 12% of them seen just once. The input for sequencing was PBMCs from the stem cell graft donor, taken from the stem cell graft. Receptor source: a human donor who donated a stem cell graft to a child with acute lymphoblastic leukemia.

Many counts were recorded for this clonotype. This rearrangement joins TRBV29-1 to TRBJ1-1; 7 bases map to TRBD1. The CDR3 has 13 residues. CDR1 is SQVTM, CDR2 ANQGSEA, per germline. J gave up 5 bases and V 7 bases, and 10 bases lay outside the gene matches. The CDR3 region is CSGETGRRTEAFF. The CDR3, as DNA: TGCAGCGGTGAGACAGGGAGAAGGACTGAAGCTTTCTTT.

This clonotype was seen ten or more times. V is TRBV29-1 and J is TRBJ1-2; D possibly corresponds to TRBD1 (5 bases). The germline CDR1 and CDR2 sequences are SQVTM and ANQGSEA. The germline V and J ends were trimmed by 6 bases and 6 bases, with 14 bases remaining between them. The CDR3 is 12 amino acids. In DNA form, the CDR3 reads TGCAGCGTCCCAGGGACGGTAGATGGCTACACCTTC. This translates into CSVPGTVDGYTF. The variable domain in full, completed from reference TRBV29-1 and TRBJ1-2, reads SAVISQKPSRDICQRGTSLTIQCQVDSQVTMMFWYRQQPGQSLTLIATANQGSEATYESGFVIDKFPISRPNLTFSTLTVSNMSPEDSSIYLCSVPGTVDGYTFGSGTRLTVV.

This clonotype has ten or more counts. The V and J genes are TRBV5-1 and TRBJ1-2; no firm D call. This CDR3 region has 13 residues. Trimming removed 2 bases at V and 8 bases at J, with 13 bases between. Germline values: CDR1 SGHRS, CDR2 YFSETQ. CDR3 DNA: TGCGCCAGCAGCTTCAGTGTGAGGGAAGGCTACACCTTC. Encoded protein: CASSFSVREGYTF. The full variable domain, completed using reference TRBV5-1 and TRBJ1-2, is KAGVTQTPRYLIKTRGQQVTLSCSPISGHRSVSWYQQTPGQGLQFLFEYFSETQRNKGNFPGRFSGRQFSNSRSEMNVSTLELGDSALYLCASSFSVREGYTFGSGTRLTVV.

This clonotype was observed at least ten times. The V call is TRBV7-9, the J call TRBJ1-2, with D maybe TRBD1 (6 bases). Trimming removed 9 bases at V and 5 bases at J, with 16 bases between. In germline, CDR1 is SEHNR, CDR2 FQNEAQ (reference sequence). This CDR3 is 13 amino acids long. CDR3 nucleotide sequence: TGTGCCAGTACCCGGGACATCAGATATGGCTACACCTTC. Translation gives CASTRDIRYGYTF.

This clonotype has at least ten counts. V gene TRBV4-3 combines with J gene TRBJ2-5; D possibly corresponds to TRBD1 (6 bases). V lost 0 bases and J lost 5, with 10 bases in between. Germline V gene data show CDR1 as LGHNA and CDR2 as YSLEER. There are 14 residues in the CDR3. CDR3 residues: CASSQEGHGETQYF. CDR3 sequence (DNA): TGCGCCAGCAGCCAAGAGGGACATGGGGAGACCCAGTACTTC.

This clonotype was seen at least ten times. The J gene is TRBJ1-6, the V gene TRBV7-9, with D perhaps matching TRBD1 (6 bases). CDR1 and CDR2 from the germline V gene are SEHNR and FQNEAQ (reference sequence). With 5 bases removed from V and 6 bases from J, the gap between germline ends came to 11 bases. The CDR3 extends over 14 amino acids. The CDR3 spells CASSPQGSNSPLHF. The CDR3 DNA is TGTGCCAGCAGCCCACAGGGTTCTAATTCACCCCTCCACTTT.

This clonotype was counted between two and nine times. This rearrangement joins TRBV20-1 to TRBJ1-2, with 10 bases that match TRBD1. Trimming cost V 5 bases and J 8 bases; bases outside gene matches: 14. Germline V CDR1 and CDR2: DFQATT, SNEGSKA (reference sequence). CDR3 length equals 15 residues. The CDR3 DNA reads as TGCAGTGCTTTTCGACCGGGACAGGGGACATCGGGCTACACCTTC. This sequence encodes CSAFRPGQGTSGYTF.

This clonotype was recorded at least ten times. J is TRBJ1-2 and V is TRBV6-1; D not resolved. The V gene lost 6 bases and the J gene lost 1 base, with 12 bases spanning the gap. This CDR3 has 14 residues. The germline V gene has CDR1 MNHNS and CDR2 SASEGT. CDR3 region: CASREGTLNYGYTF. CDR3 DNA: TGTGCCAGCAGAGAGGGAACCCTTAACTATGGCTACACCTTC.

This chain joins TRBV7-9 and TRBJ1-2, with 9 bases fitting TRBD1. CDR3 length: 15 residues. CDR1 SEHNR and CDR2 FQNEAQ come from the germline V gene (reference sequence). V dropped 5 bases and J dropped 3; count of bases not matched to a gene: 7. The CDR3, as DNA: TGTGCCAGCAGCCAAGGACAGGGGCTTCACTATGGCTACACCTTC. Amino acid sequence: CASSQGQGLHYGYTF.

This clonotype was observed many times. The DNA for the CDR3 is TGTGCCAGCAGCGTCGGGGGGGCTCAGCCCCAGCATTTT. It translates to CASSVGGAQPQHF. V usage is TRBV3-1 and J usage is TRBJ1-5; possible D gene TRBD1, 6 bases. Trimming cost V 5 bases and J 6 bases, with 11 bases left between them. There are 13 residues in the CDR3. The germline V gene encodes CDR1 LGHDT and CDR2 YNNKEL (reference sequence).

This clonotype was observed many times. The chain is built from TRBV7-2 and TRBJ1-4; 8 bases align to TRBD1. In germline, CDR1 is SGHTA, CDR2 FQGNSA. The CDR3 length is 16 residues. Trimming at V came to 11 bases and at J to 2 bases, leaving 13 bases not matched to a gene. DNA of the CDR3: TGTGCCTCGACAGGGGAGGCGTCTCGTACTAATGAAAAACTGTTTTTT. Translating gives CASTGEASRTNEKLFF.

In its sample, this clonotype was seen many times. The rearrangement uses TRBV7-2 and TRBJ1-3; TRBD1 agrees at 7 bases. This CDR3 region has 16 residues. Trimming took 2 bases from V and 0 from J; bases not matched to a gene: 4. Germline loops: CDR1 SGHTA, CDR2 FQGNSA. The CDR3 coding sequence is TGTGCCAGCAGCTTATCGACAGGGCCCTCTGGAAACACCATATATTTT. Its translation: CASSLSTGPSGNTIYF.

In this sample, this clonotype turned up many times. The chain combines TRBV5-5 with TRBJ1-4; possible D gene TRBD1, 6 bases. The CDR3 loop spans 16 amino acids. V gave up 0 bases and J gave up 3 bases, with 12 bases separating them. Germline V gives CDR1 SGHKS, CDR2 YYEKEE (reference sequence). The CDR3 here is CASSLAGGAANEKLFF. In DNA form, the CDR3 reads TGTGCCAGCAGCTTGGCCGGGGGGGCGGCTAATGAAAAACTGTTTTTT.